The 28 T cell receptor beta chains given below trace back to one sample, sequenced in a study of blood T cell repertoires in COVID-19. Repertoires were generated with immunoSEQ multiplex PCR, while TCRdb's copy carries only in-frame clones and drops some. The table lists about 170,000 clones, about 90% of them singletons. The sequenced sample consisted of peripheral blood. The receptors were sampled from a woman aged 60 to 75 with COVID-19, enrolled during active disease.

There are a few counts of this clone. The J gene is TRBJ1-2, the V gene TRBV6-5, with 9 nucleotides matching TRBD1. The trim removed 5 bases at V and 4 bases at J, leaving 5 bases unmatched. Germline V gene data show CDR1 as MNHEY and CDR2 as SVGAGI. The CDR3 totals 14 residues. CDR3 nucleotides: TGTGCCAGCAGTCCACAGGGGGCTGGCTATGGCTACACCTTC. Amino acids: CASSPQGAGYGYTF.

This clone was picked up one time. CDR3: CAWRQGVYTEAFF. As DNA, the CDR3 is TGTGCCTGGAGACAGGGGGTGTACACTGAAGCTTTCTTT. The chain recombines TRBV30 with TRBJ1-1; 8 nucleotides align to TRBD1. The CDR3 runs to 13 residues. The germline CDR1 and CDR2 sequences are GTSNPN and SVGIG (reference sequence). The junction had 3 bases not matched to a gene; V was cut back by 3 bases and J by 3 bases.

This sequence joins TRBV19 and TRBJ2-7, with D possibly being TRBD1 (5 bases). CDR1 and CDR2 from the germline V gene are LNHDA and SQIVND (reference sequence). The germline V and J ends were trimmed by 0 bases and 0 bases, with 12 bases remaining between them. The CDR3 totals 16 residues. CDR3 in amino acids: CASSIDKGRASYEQYF. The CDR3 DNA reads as TGTGCCAGTAGTATAGATAAGGGCAGGGCCTCCTACGAGCAGTACTTC. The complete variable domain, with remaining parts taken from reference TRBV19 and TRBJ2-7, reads DGGITQSPKYLFRKEGQNVTLSCEQNLNHDAMYWYRQDPGQGLRLIYYSQIVNDFQKGDIAEGYSVSREKKESFPLTVTSAQKNPTAFYLCASSIDKGRASYEQYFGPGTRLTVT.

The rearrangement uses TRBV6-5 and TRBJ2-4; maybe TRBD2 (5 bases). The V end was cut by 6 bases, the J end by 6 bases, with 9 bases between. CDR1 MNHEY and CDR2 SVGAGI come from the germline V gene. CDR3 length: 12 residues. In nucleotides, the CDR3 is TGTGCCAGCAGGAACCGGGGAAACATTCAGTACTTC. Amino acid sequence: CASRNRGNIQYF.

In DNA form, the CDR3 reads TGTGCCACCAGCACCGGGGGTGGCACTGAAGCTTTCTTT. Amino acids: CATSTGGGTEAFF. The chain links TRBV15 to TRBJ1-1, with D perhaps TRBD1 (5 bases). CDR1 is LNHNV, CDR2 YYDKDF, per germline (reference sequence). CDR3 length: 13 amino acids. Trimming shortened V by 4 bases and J by 4 bases, and 10 bases separated the two germline ends.

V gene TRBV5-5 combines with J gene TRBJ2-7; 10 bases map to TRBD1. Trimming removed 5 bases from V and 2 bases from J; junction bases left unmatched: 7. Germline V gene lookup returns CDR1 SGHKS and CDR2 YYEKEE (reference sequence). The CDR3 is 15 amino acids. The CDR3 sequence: CASRTGTGEAYEQYF. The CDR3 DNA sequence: TGTGCCAGCAGAACCGGGACAGGGGAAGCCTACGAGCAGTACTTC.

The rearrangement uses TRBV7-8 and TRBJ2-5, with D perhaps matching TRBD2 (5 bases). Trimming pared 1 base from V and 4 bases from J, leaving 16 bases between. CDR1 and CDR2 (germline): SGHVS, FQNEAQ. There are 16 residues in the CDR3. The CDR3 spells CASSLGLASGSETQYF. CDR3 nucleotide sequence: TGTGCCAGCAGCTTAGGGCTAGCATCTGGTTCAGAGACCCAGTACTTC.

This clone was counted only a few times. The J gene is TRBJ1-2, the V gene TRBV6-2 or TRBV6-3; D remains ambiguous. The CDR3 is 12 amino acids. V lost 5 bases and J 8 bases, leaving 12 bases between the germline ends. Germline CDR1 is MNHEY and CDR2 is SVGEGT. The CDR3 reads CASSVPRGGYTF. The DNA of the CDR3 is TGTGCCAGCAGTGTTCCTCGGGGAGGCTACACCTTC.

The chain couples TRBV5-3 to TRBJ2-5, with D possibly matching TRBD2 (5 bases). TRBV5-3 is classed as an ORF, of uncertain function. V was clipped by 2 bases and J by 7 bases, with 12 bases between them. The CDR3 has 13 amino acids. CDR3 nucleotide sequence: TGTGCCAGAAGCTTACCCCTAGCTGGGACCCAGTACTTC. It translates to CARSLPLAGTQYF.

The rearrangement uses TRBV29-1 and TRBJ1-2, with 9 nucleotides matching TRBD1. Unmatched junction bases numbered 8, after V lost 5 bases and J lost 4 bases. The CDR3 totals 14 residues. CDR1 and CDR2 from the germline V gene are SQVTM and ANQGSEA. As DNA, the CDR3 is TGCAGCGTTCCCTGGACAGGGGATTCCTATGGCTACACCTTC. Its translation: CSVPWTGDSYGYTF.

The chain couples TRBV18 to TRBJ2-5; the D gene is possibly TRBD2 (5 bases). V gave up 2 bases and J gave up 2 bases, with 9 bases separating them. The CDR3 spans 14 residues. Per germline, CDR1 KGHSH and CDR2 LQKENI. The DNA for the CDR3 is TGTGCCAGCTCACCAACTAGGTCACAAGAGACCCAGTACTTC. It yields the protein CASSPTRSQETQYF.

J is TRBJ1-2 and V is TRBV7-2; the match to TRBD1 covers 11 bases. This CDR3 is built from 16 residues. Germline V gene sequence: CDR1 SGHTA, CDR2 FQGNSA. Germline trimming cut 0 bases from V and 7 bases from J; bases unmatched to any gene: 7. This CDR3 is CASSLALGTGGSGYTF. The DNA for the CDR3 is TGTGCCAGCAGCTTAGCATTAGGGACAGGGGGTTCTGGCTACACCTTC.

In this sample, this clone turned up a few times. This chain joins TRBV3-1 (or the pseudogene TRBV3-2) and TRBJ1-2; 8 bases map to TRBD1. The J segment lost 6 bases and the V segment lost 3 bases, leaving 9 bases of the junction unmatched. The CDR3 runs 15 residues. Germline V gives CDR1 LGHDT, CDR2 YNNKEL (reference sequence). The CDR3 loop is CASSHLDRGLNGYTF. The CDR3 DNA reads TGTGCCAGCAGCCACCTAGACAGGGGATTAAATGGCTACACCTTC.

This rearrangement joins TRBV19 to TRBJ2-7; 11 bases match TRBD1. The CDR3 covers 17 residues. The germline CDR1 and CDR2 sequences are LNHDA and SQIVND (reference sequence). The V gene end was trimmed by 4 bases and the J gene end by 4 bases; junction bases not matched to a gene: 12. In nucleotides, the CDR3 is TGTGCCAGTAGTAGGACAGGGGGCATAACTAGCGGTTACGAGCAGTACTTC. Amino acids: CASSRTGGITSGYEQYF.

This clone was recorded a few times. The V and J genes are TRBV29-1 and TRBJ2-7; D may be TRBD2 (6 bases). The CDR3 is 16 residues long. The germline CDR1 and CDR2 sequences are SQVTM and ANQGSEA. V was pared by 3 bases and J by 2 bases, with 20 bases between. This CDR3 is CSVEGSVQGLAYEQYF. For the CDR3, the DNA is TGCAGCGTTGAGGGTAGTGTGCAGGGACTGGCCTACGAGCAGTACTTC.

CDR3 region: CATSDFGREAFF. The CDR3, as DNA: TGTGCCACCAGTGATTTTGGCAGAGAAGCTTTCTTT. This chain uses TRBV24-1 with TRBJ1-1; D remains unclear. CDR1 and CDR2 (germline): KGHDR, SFDVKD. This CDR3 region has 12 residues. Trimming cost V 1 base and J 8 bases, with 7 bases left between them.

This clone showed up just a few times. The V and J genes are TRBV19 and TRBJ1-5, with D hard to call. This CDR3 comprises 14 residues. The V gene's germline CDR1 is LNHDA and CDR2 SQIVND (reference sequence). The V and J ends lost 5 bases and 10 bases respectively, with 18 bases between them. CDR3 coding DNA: TGTGCCAGTAGTTCGTCAGGAGGTAAGTCCCCCCAGCATTTT. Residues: CASSSSGGKSPQHF.

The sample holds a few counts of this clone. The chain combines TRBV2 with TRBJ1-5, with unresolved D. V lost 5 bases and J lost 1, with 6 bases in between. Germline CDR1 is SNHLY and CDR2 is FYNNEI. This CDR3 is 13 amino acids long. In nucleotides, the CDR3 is TGTGCCAGCAGTCCAGAAAGCAATCAGCCCCAGCATTTT. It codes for CASSPESNQPQHF. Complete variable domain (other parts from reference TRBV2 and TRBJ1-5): EPEVTQTPSHQVTQMGQEVILRCVPISNHLYFYWYRQILGQKVEFLVSFYNNEISEKSEIFDDQFSVERPDGSNFTLKIRSTKLEDSAMYFCASSPESNQPQHFGDGTRLSIL.

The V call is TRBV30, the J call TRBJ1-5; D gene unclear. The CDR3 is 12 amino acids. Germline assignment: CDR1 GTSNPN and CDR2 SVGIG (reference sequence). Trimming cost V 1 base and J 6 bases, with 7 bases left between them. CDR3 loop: CAWSGGGQPQHF. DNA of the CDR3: TGTGCCTGGAGTGGGGGAGGTCAGCCCCAGCATTTT.

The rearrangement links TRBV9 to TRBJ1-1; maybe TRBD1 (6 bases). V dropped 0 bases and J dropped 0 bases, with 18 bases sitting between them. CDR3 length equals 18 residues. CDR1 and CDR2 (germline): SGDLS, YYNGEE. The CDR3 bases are TGTGCCAGCAGCGTAGCTACTGCCACAGGGCGCATGAACACTGAAGCTTTCTTT. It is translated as CASSVATATGRMNTEAFF. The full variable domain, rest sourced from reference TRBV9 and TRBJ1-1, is DSGVTQTPKHLITATGQRVTLRCSPRSGDLSVYWYQQSLDQGLQFLIQYYNGEERAKGNILERFSAQQFPDLHSELNLSSLELGDSALYFCASSVATATGRMNTEAFFGQGTRLTVV.

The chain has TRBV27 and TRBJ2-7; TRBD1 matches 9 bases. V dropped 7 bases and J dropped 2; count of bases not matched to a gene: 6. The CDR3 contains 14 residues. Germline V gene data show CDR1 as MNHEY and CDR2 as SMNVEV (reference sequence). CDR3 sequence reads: CASKDGTGTYEQYF. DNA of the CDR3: TGTGCCAGCAAAGACGGGACAGGGACCTACGAGCAGTACTTC.

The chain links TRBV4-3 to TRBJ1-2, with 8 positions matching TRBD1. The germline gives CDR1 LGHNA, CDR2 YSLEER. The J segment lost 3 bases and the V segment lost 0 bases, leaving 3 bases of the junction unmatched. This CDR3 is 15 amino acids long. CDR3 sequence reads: CASSQDEGQDYGYTF. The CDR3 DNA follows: TGCGCCAGCAGCCAAGATGAGGGACAGGACTATGGCTACACCTTC.

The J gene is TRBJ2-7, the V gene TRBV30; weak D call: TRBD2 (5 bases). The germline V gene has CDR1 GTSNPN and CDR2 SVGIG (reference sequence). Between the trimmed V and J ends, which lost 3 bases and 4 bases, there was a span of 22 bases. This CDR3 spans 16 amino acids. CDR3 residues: CAWRGRRMGETYEQYF. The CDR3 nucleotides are TGTGCCTGGAGGGGCCGGAGGATGGGAGAGACATACGAGCAGTACTTC.

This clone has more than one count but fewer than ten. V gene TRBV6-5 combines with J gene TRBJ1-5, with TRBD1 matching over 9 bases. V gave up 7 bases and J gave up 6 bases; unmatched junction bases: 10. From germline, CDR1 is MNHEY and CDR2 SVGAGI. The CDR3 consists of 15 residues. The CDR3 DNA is TGTGCCAGCAACCCGACAGGGGGTTACGCTCAGCCCCAGCATTTT. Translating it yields CASNPTGGYAQPQHF.

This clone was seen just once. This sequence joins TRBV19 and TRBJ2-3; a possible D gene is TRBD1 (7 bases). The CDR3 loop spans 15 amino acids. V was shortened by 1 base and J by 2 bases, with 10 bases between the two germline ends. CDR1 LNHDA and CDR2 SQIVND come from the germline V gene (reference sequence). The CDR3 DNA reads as TGTGCCAGTAGTATAGGCGGGACAGACACAGATACGCAGTATTTT. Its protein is CASSIGGTDTDTQYF.

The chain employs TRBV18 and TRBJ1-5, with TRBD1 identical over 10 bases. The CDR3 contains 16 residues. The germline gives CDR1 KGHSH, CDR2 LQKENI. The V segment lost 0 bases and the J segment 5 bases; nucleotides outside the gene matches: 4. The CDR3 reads CASSPPGQGTYQPQHF. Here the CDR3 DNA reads TGTGCCAGCTCACCACCGGGACAGGGGACATATCAGCCCCAGCATTTT.

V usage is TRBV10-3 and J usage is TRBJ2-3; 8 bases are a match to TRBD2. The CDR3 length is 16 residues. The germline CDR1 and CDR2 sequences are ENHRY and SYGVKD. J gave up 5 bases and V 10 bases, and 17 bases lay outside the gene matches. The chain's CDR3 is CATETTPELAVDTQYF. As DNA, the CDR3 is TGTGCCACCGAAACAACCCCGGAACTAGCGGTAGATACGCAGTATTTT.

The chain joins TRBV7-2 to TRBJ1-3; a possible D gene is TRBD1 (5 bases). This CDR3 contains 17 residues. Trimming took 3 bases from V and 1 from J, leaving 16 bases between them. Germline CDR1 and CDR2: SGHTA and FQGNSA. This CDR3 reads CASSLGRHIASGNTIYF. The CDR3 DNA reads TGTGCCAGCAGCTTGGGGCGACACATAGCTTCTGGAAACACCATATATTTT.